This TCR beta chain originates from a study of blood T cell repertoires in COVID-19. V was shortened by 3 bases and J by 3 bases, with 12 bases between the two germline ends. The CDR3 length is 14 residues. The V gene's germline CDR1 is LNHDA and CDR2 SQIVND (reference sequence). The assay was immunoSEQ multiplex PCR, and TCRdb's table has in-frame clones only and misses some. The data contain under 200,000 clones, 80% to 90% of them seen just once; the ten biggest clones take up under 4.5%. The clonotype was recovered from a woman between 70 and 85 years old with acute or convalescent COVID-19. What was sequenced was peripheral blood. The chain recombines TRBV19 with TRBJ2-7; weak D call: TRBD1 (6 bases). The CDR3 sequence: CASSIYDRNYEQYF. CDR3 DNA sequence: TGTGCCAGTAGTATCTACGACAGGAACTACGAGCAGTACTTC.